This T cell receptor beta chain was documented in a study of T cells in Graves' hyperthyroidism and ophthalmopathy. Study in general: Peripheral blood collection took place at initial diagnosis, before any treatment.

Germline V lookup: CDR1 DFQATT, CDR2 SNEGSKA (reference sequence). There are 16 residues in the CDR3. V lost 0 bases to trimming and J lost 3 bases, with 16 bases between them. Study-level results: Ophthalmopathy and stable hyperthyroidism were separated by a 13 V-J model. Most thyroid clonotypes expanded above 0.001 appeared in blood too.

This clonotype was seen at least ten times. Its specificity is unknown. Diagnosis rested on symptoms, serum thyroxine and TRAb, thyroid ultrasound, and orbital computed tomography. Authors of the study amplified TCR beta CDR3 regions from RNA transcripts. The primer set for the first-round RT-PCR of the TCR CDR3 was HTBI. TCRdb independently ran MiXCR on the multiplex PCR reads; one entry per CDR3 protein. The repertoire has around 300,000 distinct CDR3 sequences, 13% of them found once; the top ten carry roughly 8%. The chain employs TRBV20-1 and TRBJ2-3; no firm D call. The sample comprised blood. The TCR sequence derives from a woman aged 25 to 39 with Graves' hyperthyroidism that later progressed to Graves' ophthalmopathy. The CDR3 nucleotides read TGCAGTGCTAGAGATCGATTCCGGAGTAGGACAGATACGCAGTATTTT. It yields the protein CSARDRFRSRTDTQYF.